A single T cell receptor beta chain is shown here with its context. The antigen is unknown. V lost 8 bases to trimming and J lost 3 bases, with 13 bases between them. CDR3 length: 13 amino acids. The germline gives CDR1 MNHEY, CDR2 SVGAGI. This sample is drawn from a study of cytomegalovirus exposure and HLA in healthy donors. For the study at large: The roughly 120 validation repertoires used the same platform as the 550 to 800 first-cohort repertoires (as reported by a later analysis).

General observations from the study: Rare TCR sequences dominated, though some public TCRs recurred in many donors.

Here immunoSEQ multiplex PCR was the method, and the copy in TCRdb shows in-frame clones only, minus some. Here the sample spans about 140,000 clones, 80% to 90% being singletons. The clonotype comes from a man aged 18 to 29 in good health and CMV-seropositive. Sequences were obtained from PBMCs. The chain joins TRBV6-5 to TRBJ1-2; D possibly corresponds to TRBD1 (6 bases). The CDR3 loop is CASGGRPDYGYTF. Written as DNA, the CDR3 is TGTGCCAGCGGGGGCAGGCCTGACTATGGCTACACCTTC.